This T cell receptor (beta chain) was sequenced during a study of graft-versus-host responses after intestinal transplantation. Study-level background: Anti-thymocyte globulin served as induction for all recipients, who then took tacrolimus and steroids for approximately three years. Overall study results and limits: Peak GvH clone levels in circulation were associated with early post-transplant HvG declines. GvH clones were identified in recipient marrow, with some first appearing in ileum or blood.

This clone occurred once. Its antigen is not identified. Here immunoSEQ multiplex PCR was the method, and the copy in TCRdb shows in-frame clones only, minus some. This sample carries tens of thousands of clones, roughly 95% of them seen once, and the ten largest clones take about 0.52%. CDR3 length: 14 residues. Germline V gives CDR1 MGHRA, CDR2 YSYEKL. With 4 bases clipped from V and 4 bases from J, the junction kept 7 bases outside the gene matches. The chain recombines TRBV4-1 with TRBJ2-7, with TRBD1 matching over 7 bases. Sequencing used PBMCs, obtained 156 days after intestinal transplant. This sequence was found in a human patient who received an intestinal transplant, so some T cells may come from the graft donor. CDR3 DNA: TGCGCCAGCAGCCCTCGGACAGGCGGGTACGAGCAGTACTTC. It is translated as CASSPRTGGYEQYF.